This T cell receptor (beta chain) was found in a study of identifying expanded T cells in peripheral blood. CDR3 size: 11 residues. Trimming left V 1 base short and J 7 bases short, with 1 base between. Germline-derived CDR1 and CDR2 are LNHDA and SQIVND (reference sequence). In the case of this clone: Its antigen remains unidentified.

Whole-study results and caveats: Over approximately two and four weeks, about 15 and 19 clones changed, versus roughly 1.1 between replicates.

Using immunoSEQ multiplex PCR, the repertoire was profiled, and TCRdb retains in-frame clones only, with some absent. Of around 66,000 clones detected, around 87% appear once; the ten largest clones hold 4.7%. This receptor was obtained from a person between 18 and 69 years old in good health. Material for sequencing was blood. This chain links TRBV19 with TRBJ2-2; D not certain. CDR3 nucleotides: TGTGCCAGTAGTATAGTCGGGGAGCTGTTTTTT. Translation: CASSIVGELFF. The full variable domain, in which reference TRBV19 and TRBJ2-2 provide the parts outside the CDR3, is DGGITQSPKYLFRKEGQNVTLSCEQNLNHDAMYWYRQDPGQGLRLIYYSQIVNDFQKGDIAEGYSVSREKKESFPLTVTSAQKNPTAFYLCASSIVGELFFGEGSRLTVL.